These 26 T cell receptor beta chains were all obtained from the same sample, sequenced in a study of cytomegalovirus exposure and HLA in healthy donors. Method: immunoSEQ multiplex PCR; TCRdb's copy keeps in-frame clones and lacks some. Here the sample spans a few hundred thousand clones, around 90% being singletons. Sequenced input: PBMCs. These TCRs come from a woman under 30 in good health and CMV-seronegative.

The gene calls are TRBV7-2 and TRBJ1-5; D gene uncertain. The CDR3 totals 15 residues. V lost 2 bases and J 3 bases, leaving 11 bases between the germline ends. The germline V gene encodes CDR1 SGHTA and CDR2 FQGNSA. CDR3 protein: CASSLSPSSNQPQHF. For the CDR3, the DNA is TGTGCCAGCAGCTTAAGTCCGAGTTCCAATCAGCCCCAGCATTTT.

This rearrangement joins TRBV10-1 to TRBJ2-7; 8 bases agree with TRBD2. The junction had 17 bases not matched to a gene; V was cut back by 8 bases and J by 2 bases. The CDR3 has 17 amino acids. The germline CDR1 and CDR2 sequences are WNHNN and SYGVQD (reference sequence). Here the CDR3 reads CASLRGGRSVGAYEQYF. The CDR3 region has the DNA TGCGCCAGCCTGCGGGGCGGGAGGTCGGTGGGGGCCTACGAGCAGTACTTC.

This chain connects TRBV9 to TRBJ1-4, with TRBD1 identical over 8 bases. This CDR3 is built from 15 residues. From germline, CDR1 is SGDLS and CDR2 YYNGEE. Unmatched junction bases numbered 9, after V lost 3 bases and J lost 8 bases. This CDR3 is CASSERTGISEKLFF. DNA of the CDR3: TGTGCCAGCAGCGAGAGGACAGGGATTAGCGAAAAACTGTTTTTT.

V and J are TRBV6-6 and TRBJ1-2; D gene uncertain. CDR1 and CDR2 (germline): MNHNY, SVGAGI (reference sequence). This CDR3 is 13 amino acids long. V lost 7 bases and J 7 bases, leaving 16 bases between the germline ends. The CDR3 bases are TGTGCCAGCACCCCTTGGGGAGAAGGTGGCTACACCTTC. This sequence encodes CASTPWGEGGYTF.

V is TRBV7-6 and J is TRBJ2-2; a weak D match, TRBD2 (5 bases). The CDR3 is made up of 15 amino acids. V was trimmed by 6 bases and J by 1 base, leaving 12 bases between them. The germline gives CDR1 SGHVS, CDR2 FNYEAQ. CDR3 sequence reads: CASRTGDLNTGELFF. CDR3 bases: TGTGCCAGCAGGACCGGGGATTTGAACACCGGGGAGCTGTTTTTT.

This chain connects TRBV6-5 to TRBJ1-5; 12 bases align to TRBD1. V lost 6 bases to trimming and J lost 2 bases; unmatched junction nucleotides: 2. CDR1 and CDR2 (germline): MNHEY, SVGAGI. The CDR3 is 15 amino acids. DNA of the CDR3: TGTGCCAGCAGAGGGACAGGGGGCGGCAATCAGCCCCAGCATTTT. Residues: CASRGTGGGNQPQHF.

This chain connects TRBV30 to TRBJ2-7, with D perhaps TRBD2 (5 bases). Germline V gives CDR1 GTSNPN, CDR2 SVGIG (reference sequence). Trimming took 0 bases from V and 7 from J, leaving 16 bases between them. This CDR3 region has 14 residues. The CDR3 reads CAWSVSGPRGEQYF. The CDR3 DNA reads TGTGCCTGGAGTGTATCCGGGCCCCGAGGGGAGCAGTACTTC.

Written as DNA, the CDR3 is TGTGCCAGCAGTTTGTGGAGCGGCGGGGAGCTGTTTTTT. Translated, it gives CASSLWSGGELFF. The chain employs TRBV27 and TRBJ2-2, with a possible D match to TRBD2 (5 bases). The CDR3 is 13 residues long. The ends were cut back, 3 bases at V and 7 bases at J, with 9 bases in the middle. Germline V gene sequence: CDR1 MNHEY, CDR2 SMNVEV (reference sequence).

The chain recombines TRBV27 with TRBJ1-4; 8 nucleotides match TRBD1. Per the germline V gene, CDR1 is MNHEY and CDR2 is SMNVEV (reference sequence). This CDR3 has 17 amino acids. J was trimmed by 8 bases and V by 5 bases; bases with no gene match: 16. In nucleotides, the CDR3 is TGTGCCAGCAGTCCACGTTCTGTACAGGGGGTTTGGGAAAAACTGTTTTTT. Translating gives CASSPRSVQGVWEKLFF.

The genes are TRBV27 and TRBJ1-1, with 9 nucleotides matching TRBD1. CDR3 length equals 14 residues. The junction had 10 bases not matched to a gene; V was cut back by 7 bases and J by 7 bases. Germline CDR1 reads MNHEY; CDR2 reads SMNVEV (reference sequence). This CDR3 reads CASTLQGAKGEAFF. DNA for the CDR3: TGTGCCAGCACCCTACAGGGGGCGAAAGGTGAAGCTTTCTTT.

This clone was seen more than once but under ten times. The chain combines TRBV7-8 with TRBJ1-2, with D possibly TRBD1 on 5 matching bases. V lost 5 bases and J lost 7, with 11 bases in between. This CDR3 has 12 amino acids. CDR1 is SGHVS, CDR2 FQNEAQ, per germline. CDR3 in amino acids: CASSPQEGGYTF. CDR3 coding DNA: TGTGCCAGCAGCCCACAGGAGGGTGGCTACACCTTC. The full variable domain, rest sourced from reference TRBV7-8 and TRBJ1-2, is GAGVSQSPRYKVAKRGQDVALRCDPISGHVSLFWYQQALGQGPEFLTYFQNEAQLDKSGLPSDRFFAERPEGSVSTLKIQRTQQEDSAVYLCASSPQEGGYTFGSGTRLTVV.

This clone was recorded many times. This chain joins TRBV28 and TRBJ1-2; D is perhaps TRBD1 (5 bases). Trimming pared 9 bases from V and 4 bases from J, leaving 18 bases between. This CDR3 contains 14 residues. Germline-derived CDR1 and CDR2 are MDHEN and SYDVKM. In DNA, the CDR3 is TGTGCCAGTCCCCGACAGAAGTCTCGCTATGGCTACACCTTC. As protein: CASPRQKSRYGYTF.

V and J are TRBV5-1 and TRBJ2-7; a possible D gene is TRBD2 (5 bases). CDR3 size: 14 residues. Germline loops: CDR1 SGHRS, CDR2 YFSETQ. With 4 bases removed from V and 5 bases from J, the gap between germline ends came to 16 bases. The CDR3 region has the DNA TGCGCCAGCAGCCTTGAATCCCTAGCCCACGAGCAGTACTTC. Translation: CASSLESLAHEQYF.

The V gene is TRBV6-5, the J gene TRBJ1-1; TRBD1 agrees at 10 bases. CDR3 length: 16 amino acids. The germline gives CDR1 MNHEY, CDR2 SVGAGI. V lost 2 bases, J lost 0 bases, and 3 bases stayed unmatched. CDR3 coding DNA: TGTGCCAGCAGTTACGACAGGGGGCGGGTGAACACTGAAGCTTTCTTT. Its translation is CASSYDRGRVNTEAFF.

This clone was found once. The same CDR3 can be traced to other DNA sequences in this sample. This chain connects TRBV18 to TRBJ1-1; D unresolved. CDR1 and CDR2 (germline): KGHSH, LQKENI. This CDR3 contains 13 residues. Trimming left V 3 bases short and J 1 base short, with 6 bases between. For the CDR3, the DNA is TGTGCCAGCTCACCCGGGAGGAACACTGAAGCTTTCTTT. Its translation is CASSPGRNTEAFF.

This sequence joins TRBV9 and TRBJ1-2; a possible D gene is TRBD1 (6 bases). The CDR3 consists of 14 residues. Germline values: CDR1 SGDLS, CDR2 YYNGEE. V was shortened by 0 bases and J by 0 bases, with 6 bases between the two germline ends. For the CDR3, the DNA is TGTGCCAGCAGCGTAGGACAGGCTAACTATGGCTACACCTTC. Residues: CASSVGQANYGYTF.

A single count supports this clone. J is TRBJ2-7 and V is TRBV5-1; D gene ambiguous. CDR1 is SGHRS, CDR2 YFSETQ, per germline. The CDR3 runs 13 residues. Trimming left V 2 bases short and J 6 bases short, with 12 bases between. CDR3 sequence reads: CASSFTQSLEQYF. The CDR3 nucleotides read TGCGCCAGCAGCTTTACGCAGTCCCTCGAGCAGTACTTC.

The chain recombines TRBV7-8 with TRBJ1-2, with 10 bases that match TRBD1. Trimming removed 4 bases from V and 4 bases from J; junction bases left unmatched: 6. Germline CDR1 SGHVS, CDR2 FQNEAQ. There are 15 residues in the CDR3. The CDR3 nucleotides are TGTGCCAGCAGCTACGAGACAGGGGGCAGCTATGGCTACACCTTC. Translating it yields CASSYETGGSYGYTF.

The V gene is TRBV30, the J gene TRBJ1-1; no reliable D call. The CDR3 covers 13 residues. V was clipped by 0 bases and J by 5 bases, with 10 bases between them. Looked up from germline, CDR1 is GTSNPN and CDR2 is SVGIG (reference sequence). In nucleotides, the CDR3 is TGTGCCTGGAGTGTAGAGGGTGTAACTGAAGCTTTCTTT. It encodes CAWSVEGVTEAFF.

V gene TRBV14 combines with J gene TRBJ1-3; perhaps TRBD1 as D (6 bases). Germline V CDR1 and CDR2: SGHDN, FVKESK. This CDR3 spans 16 amino acids. Trimming took 3 bases from V and 4 from J, leaving 16 bases between them. The CDR3 coding sequence is TGTGCCAGCAGCCACTCGGCAGGGGCGATCGGAAACACCATATATTTT. Amino acid sequence: CASSHSAGAIGNTIYF.

The CDR3 reads CASSYWREETQYF. The CDR3 bases are TGTGCCAGCAGTTATTGGAGGGAAGAGACCCAGTACTTC. This chain joins TRBV6-6 and TRBJ2-5; the D gene is possibly TRBD2 (6 bases). Trimming removed 3 bases from V and 3 bases from J, with 8 bases in between. CDR1 and CDR2 (germline): MNHNY, SVGAGI (reference sequence). The CDR3 extends over 13 amino acids.

The chain uses TRBV19 and TRBJ1-1, with TRBD1 as a possible D gene (6 bases). The V gene's germline CDR1 is LNHDA and CDR2 SQIVND (reference sequence). V was clipped by 6 bases and J by 4 bases, with 18 bases between them. The CDR3 has 15 amino acids. The CDR3 sequence is CASSNLRGGRTEAFF. The CDR3 DNA is TGTGCCAGTAGCAACCTCAGGGGTGGACGCACTGAAGCTTTCTTT.

The rearrangement uses TRBV5-1 and TRBJ2-3, with no clear D. Germline V gene sequence: CDR1 SGHRS, CDR2 YFSETQ. The V and J ends lost 4 bases and 1 base respectively, with 16 bases between them. There are 16 residues in the CDR3. CDR3 nucleotide sequence: TGCGCCAGCAGCCCCGGCATAAGCGACCGCACAGATACGCAGTATTTT. Its translation is CASSPGISDRTDTQYF.

V gene TRBV29-1 combines with J gene TRBJ1-2; the match to TRBD1 covers 10 bases. The CDR3 is made up of 12 amino acids. Germline CDR1 is SQVTM and CDR2 is ANQGSEA. The V segment lost 6 bases and the J segment 8 bases; nucleotides outside the gene matches: 6. In DNA, the CDR3 is TGCAGCGTCCGGGACAGGGGAGAGGGCTACACCTTC. It yields the protein CSVRDRGEGYTF.

This sequence joins TRBV30 and TRBJ2-5; no clear D. The V end lost 5 bases, the J end lost 4 bases, and 8 bases lay between the germline ends. The CDR3 runs to 11 residues. Germline V lookup: CDR1 GTSNPN, CDR2 SVGIG (reference sequence). CDR3 coding DNA: TGTGCCTGGGGGCGCAGAGAGACCCAGTACTTC. Translation gives CAWGRRETQYF.

The CDR3 protein is CALRGTGYEQYF. CDR3 in DNA: TGTGCCTTGAGGGGGACAGGGTACGAGCAGTACTTC. The chain has TRBV30 and TRBJ2-7; 9 bases line up with TRBD1. J was trimmed by 4 bases and V by 7 bases; bases with no gene match: 5. CDR3 size: 12 residues. Germline values: CDR1 GTSNPN, CDR2 SVGIG (reference sequence).